These 14 T cell receptor beta chains were sequenced from one sample in a study of cytomegalovirus exposure and HLA in healthy donors. Both 60 Vbeta primers and 13 Jbeta primers went into the PCR. Sequencing was performed with immunoSEQ multiplex PCR; in TCRdb, only in-frame clones are kept and a portion is missing. The data show roughly 80,000 clones, roughly two thirds seen once. Sequenced input: PBMCs. These receptors were taken from a woman in her forties or fifties in good health and CMV-seropositive.

The V and J genes are TRBV5-6 and TRBJ2-1, with 9 bases lining up with TRBD2. CDR1 is SGHDT, CDR2 YYEEEE, per germline. V shed 9 bases, J shed 7 bases, and the junction held 14 bases outside the gene matches. CDR3 length: 15 residues. The CDR3 coding sequence is TGTGCCATCGGGAAGCGGGGGGCCGATCCGAATGAGCAGTTCTTC. Amino acid sequence: CAIGKRGADPNEQFF. The complete variable domain, with remaining parts taken from reference TRBV5-6 and TRBJ2-1, reads DAGVTQSPTHLIKTRGQQVTLRCSPKSGHDTVSWYQQALGQGPQFIFQYYEEEERQRGNFPDRFSGHQFPNYSSELNVNALLLGDSALYLCAIGKRGADPNEQFFGPGTRLTVL.

This chain uses TRBV5-1 with TRBJ2-5; D unclear. Germline CDR1 is SGHRS and CDR2 is YFSETQ. This CDR3 is 14 amino acids long. V lost 0 bases to trimming and J lost 3 bases, with 9 bases between them. This chain's CDR3 is CASSLGRQEETQYF. The CDR3 DNA sequence: TGCGCCAGCAGCTTGGGTCGGCAGGAAGAGACCCAGTACTTC.

Comment on this clone: At one boundary the junction diverges from the germline segment, which might be a read error. The chain uses TRBV7-9 and TRBJ1-3, with 11 bases lining up with TRBD1. There are 19 residues in the CDR3. Germline CDR1 SEHNR, CDR2 FQNEAQ (reference sequence). CDR3 nucleotide sequence: TGTTCCAGCAGCAGCCAATGGACAGGGGGCAAGATTAGTGGAAACACCATATATTTT. Amino acid sequence: CSSSSQWTGGKISGNTIYF.

The V gene is TRBV21-1, the J gene TRBJ1-5; the D call in the table, TRBD1, was not verified against the DNA. TRBV21-1 is a listed pseudogene. The length of the CDR3 is 15 residues. CDR3 loop: CASRTGGFGNQPQHF. In DNA form, the CDR3 reads TGTGCCAGCCGGACAGGGGGCTTCGGCAATCAGCCCCAGCATTTT.

The chain couples TRBV7-9 to TRBJ1-4, with 10 nucleotides matching TRBD1. Germline V lookup: CDR1 SEHNR, CDR2 FQNEAQ (reference sequence). Trimming cost V 2 bases and J 5 bases; bases outside gene matches: 5. This CDR3 comprises 16 residues. DNA for the CDR3: TGTGCCAGCAGCTTATTGGGGGGACAGGGGAATGAAAAACTGTTTTTT. Translating gives CASSLLGGQGNEKLFF.

The chain couples TRBV5-8 to TRBJ2-7, with D possibly matching TRBD2 (5 bases). Germline-derived CDR1 and CDR2 are SGHTS and YDEGEE. The CDR3 contains 15 residues. With 2 bases removed from V and 3 bases from J, the gap between germline ends came to 15 bases. CDR3 nucleotides: TGTGCCAGCAGCTTTTACCGCGGAGGCTTCTACGAGCAGTACGTC. It encodes CASSFYRGGFYEQYV.

This chain connects TRBV5-1 to TRBJ2-3, with a possible D match to TRBD1 (5 bases). CDR1 SGHRS and CDR2 YFSETQ come from the germline V gene. V was pared by 2 bases and J by 0 bases, with 10 bases between. The CDR3 has 15 amino acids. The CDR3 DNA follows: TGCGCCAGCAGCTTTGACAGTCCTAGCACAGATACGCAGTATTTT. Translated: CASSFDSPSTDTQYF.

The chain employs TRBV28 and TRBJ1-6; 7 nucleotides match TRBD1. The ends lost 5 bases at V and 10 bases at J; junction bases unmatched: 11. The CDR3 runs to 15 residues. Germline CDR1 and CDR2: MDHEN and SYDVKM. The chain's CDR3 is CASSPPRDSPSPLHF. The CDR3 region has the DNA TGTGCCAGCAGTCCTCCCCGGGACAGCCCATCACCCCTCCACTTT.

This clone has a single count. The chain combines TRBV18 with TRBJ1-1; D is possibly TRBD1 (6 bases). Germline-derived CDR1 and CDR2 are KGHSH and LQKENI. Trimming removed 4 bases from V and 0 bases from J, with 6 bases in between. The CDR3 has 13 residues. The CDR3 DNA reads TGTGCCAGCTCACGACAGGTGAACACTGAAGCTTTCTTT. Protein product: CASSRQVNTEAFF.

This chain connects TRBV7-2 to TRBJ2-1, with D possibly being TRBD2 (6 bases). The CDR3 has 11 amino acids. The V end lost 10 bases, the J end lost 16 bases, and 20 bases lay between the germline ends. Germline lookup yields CDR1 SGHTA and CDR2 FQGNSA. The CDR3 loop reads CATLAGTSIFF. The DNA for the CDR3 is TGTGCCACCCTGGCGGGGACCTCGATATTCTTC.

The chain uses TRBV7-9 and TRBJ1-2; 7 positions agree with TRBD1. J was trimmed by 0 bases and V by 7 bases; bases with no gene match: 5. The CDR3 spans 14 residues. Germline V gene lookup returns CDR1 SEHNR and CDR2 FQNEAQ (reference sequence). The CDR3 protein is CASIQGGANYGYTF. The CDR3 nucleotides read TGTGCCAGCATCCAGGGGGGAGCTAACTATGGCTACACCTTC.

This chain connects TRBV9 to TRBJ1-5; D ambiguous. The CDR3 sequence is 14 residues long. Germline CDR1 SGDLS, CDR2 YYNGEE. V lost 3 bases and J lost 3, with 10 bases in between. The CDR3 sequence: CASSAVEANQPQHF. CDR3 DNA sequence: TGTGCCAGCAGCGCCGTGGAGGCCAATCAGCCCCAGCATTTT.

V and J are TRBV5-8 and TRBJ1-4; tentative D call: TRBD1 (6 bases). Germline V gene sequence: CDR1 SGHTS, CDR2 YDEGEE. The V end lost 4 bases, the J end lost 0 bases, and 19 bases lay between the germline ends. This CDR3 region has 18 residues. As DNA, the CDR3 is TGTGCCAGCAGCAGTGGACAGTCCCCGCCAGCAACTAATGAAAAACTGTTTTTT. This gives the protein CASSSGQSPPATNEKLFF.

V usage is TRBV15 and J usage is TRBJ2-1; weak D call: TRBD1 (6 bases). Germline V gene lookup returns CDR1 LNHNV and CDR2 YYDKDF (reference sequence). Trimming removed 0 bases at V and 0 bases at J, with 9 bases between. This CDR3 contains 16 residues. CDR3 region: CATSRDRGSSYNEQFF. CDR3 in DNA: TGTGCCACCAGCAGAGATAGGGGGAGCTCCTACAATGAGCAGTTCTTC.